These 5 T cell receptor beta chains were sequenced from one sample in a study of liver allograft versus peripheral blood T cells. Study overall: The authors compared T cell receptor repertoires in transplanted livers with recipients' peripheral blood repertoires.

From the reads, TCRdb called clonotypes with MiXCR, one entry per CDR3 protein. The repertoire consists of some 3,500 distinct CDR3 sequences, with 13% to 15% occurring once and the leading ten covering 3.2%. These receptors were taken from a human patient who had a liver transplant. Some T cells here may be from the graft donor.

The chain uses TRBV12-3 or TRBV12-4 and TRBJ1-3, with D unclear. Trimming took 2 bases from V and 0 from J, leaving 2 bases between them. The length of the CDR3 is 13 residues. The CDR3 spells CASSLSSGNTIYF. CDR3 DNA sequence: TGTGCCAGCAGTTTAAGCTCTGGAAACACCATATATTTT.

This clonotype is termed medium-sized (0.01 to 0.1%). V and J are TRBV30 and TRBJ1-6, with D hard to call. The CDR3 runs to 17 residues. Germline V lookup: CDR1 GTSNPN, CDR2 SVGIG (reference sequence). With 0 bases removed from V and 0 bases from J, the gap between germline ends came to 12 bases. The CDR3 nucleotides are TGTGCCTGGAGTGTACGGGGTGTGAGCTCCTATAATTCACCCCTCCACTTT. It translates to CAWSVRGVSSYNSPLHF.

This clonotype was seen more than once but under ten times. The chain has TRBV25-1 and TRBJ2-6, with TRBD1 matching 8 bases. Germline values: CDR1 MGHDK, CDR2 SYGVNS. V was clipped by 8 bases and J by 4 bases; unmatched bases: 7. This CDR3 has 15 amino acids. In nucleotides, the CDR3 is TGTGCCAGCCTAACAGGGGGGTACGGGGCCAACGTCCTGACTTTC. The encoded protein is CASLTGGYGANVLTF.

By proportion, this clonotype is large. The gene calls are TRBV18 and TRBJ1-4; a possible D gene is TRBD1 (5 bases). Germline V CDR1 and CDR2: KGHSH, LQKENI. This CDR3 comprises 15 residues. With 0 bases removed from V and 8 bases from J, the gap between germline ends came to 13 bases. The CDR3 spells CASSPPVRAGEKLFF. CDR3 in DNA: TGTGCCAGCTCACCACCGGTCAGGGCGGGGGAAAAACTGTTTTTT.

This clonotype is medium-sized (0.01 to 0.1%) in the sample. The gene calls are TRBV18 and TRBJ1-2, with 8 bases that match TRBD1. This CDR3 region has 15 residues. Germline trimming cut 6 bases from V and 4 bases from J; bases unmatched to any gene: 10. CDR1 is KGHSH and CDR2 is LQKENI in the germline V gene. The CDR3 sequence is CASSSGQDPTYGYTF. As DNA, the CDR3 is TGTGCCAGCTCGTCGGGACAGGACCCTACCTATGGCTACACCTTC.